What follows is one TCR beta chain and its context. Participants came from some 23 US areas, aged about 18 to 95 years. Two negative PCRs, clearance, or symptom resolution were required of recovered Cohort 3 donors. The data were taken from a study of blood T cell repertoires in COVID-19. Study overall: Samples taken during acute and convalescent COVID-19 were collected in the United States, Italy and Spain.

Germline V CDR1 and CDR2: MNHEY, SVGEGT. The CDR3 totals 17 residues. The junction had 12 bases not matched to a gene; V was cut back by 2 bases and J by 5 bases. Source study methods: The authors estimated nucleated cell counts from reference gene primer amplification. Repertoires were generated with immunoSEQ multiplex PCR, while TCRdb's copy carries only in-frame clones and drops some. For V, J and clone size, that table is used; D and trimming come from the DNA. The table has hundreds of thousands of clones, roughly 90% seen once; the top ten hold 9.5%. This chain uses TRBV6-2 or TRBV6-3 with TRBJ1-5; 7 bases map to TRBD1. Sequenced material: PBMCs or T cells enriched from blood (not recorded which). The TCR sequence derives from a woman aged 40 to 50 who had recovered from COVID-19. CDR3 region: CASSYRGSGQSYQPQHF. CDR3 DNA sequence: TGTGCCAGCAGTTACAGGGGGTCGGGACAGTCCTATCAGCCCCAGCATTTT.